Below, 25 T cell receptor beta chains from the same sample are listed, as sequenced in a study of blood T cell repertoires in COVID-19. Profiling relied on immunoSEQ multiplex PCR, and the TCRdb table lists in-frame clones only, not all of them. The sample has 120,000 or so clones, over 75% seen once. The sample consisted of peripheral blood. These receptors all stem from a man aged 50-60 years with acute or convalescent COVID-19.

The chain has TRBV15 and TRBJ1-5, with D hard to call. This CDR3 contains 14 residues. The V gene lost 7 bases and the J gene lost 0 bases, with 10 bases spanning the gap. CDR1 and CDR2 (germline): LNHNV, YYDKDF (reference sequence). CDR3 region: CATNSFYSNQPQHF. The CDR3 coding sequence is TGTGCCACCAACAGCTTTTATAGCAATCAGCCCCAGCATTTT.

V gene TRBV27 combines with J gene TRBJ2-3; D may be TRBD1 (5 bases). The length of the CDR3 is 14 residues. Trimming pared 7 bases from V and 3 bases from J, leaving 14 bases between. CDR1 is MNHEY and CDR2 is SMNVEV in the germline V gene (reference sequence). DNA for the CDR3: TGTGCCAGCAAAGTAGGGGTTCGGACAGATACGCAGTATTTT. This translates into CASKVGVRTDTQYF.

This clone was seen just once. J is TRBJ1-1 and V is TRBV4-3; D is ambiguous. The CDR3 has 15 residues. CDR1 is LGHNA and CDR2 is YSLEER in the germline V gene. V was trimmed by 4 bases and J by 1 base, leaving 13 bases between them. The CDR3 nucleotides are TGCGCCAGCAGCCTCCGTAAGGACTCGAACACTGAAGCTTTCTTT. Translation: CASSLRKDSNTEAFF.

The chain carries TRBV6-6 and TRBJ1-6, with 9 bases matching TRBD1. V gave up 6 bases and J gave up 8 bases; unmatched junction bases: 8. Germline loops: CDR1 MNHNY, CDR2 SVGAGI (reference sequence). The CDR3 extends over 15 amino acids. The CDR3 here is CASRSGQGWDSPLHF. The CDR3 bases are TGTGCCAGCAGATCCGGACAGGGGTGGGATTCACCCCTCCACTTT.

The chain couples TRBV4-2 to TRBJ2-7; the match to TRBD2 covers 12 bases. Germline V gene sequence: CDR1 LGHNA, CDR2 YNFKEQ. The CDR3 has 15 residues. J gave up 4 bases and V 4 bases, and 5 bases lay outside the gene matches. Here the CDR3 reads CASSPRLAGVYEQYF. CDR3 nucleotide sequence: TGTGCCAGCAGCCCAAGACTAGCGGGGGTATACGAGCAGTACTTC.

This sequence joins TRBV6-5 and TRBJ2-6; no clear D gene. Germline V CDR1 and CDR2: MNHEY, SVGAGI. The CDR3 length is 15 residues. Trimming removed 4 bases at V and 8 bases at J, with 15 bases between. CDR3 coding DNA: TGTGCCAGCAGTTTAGAGCGAGCAGCGTCCAACGTCCTGACTTTC. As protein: CASSLERAASNVLTF.

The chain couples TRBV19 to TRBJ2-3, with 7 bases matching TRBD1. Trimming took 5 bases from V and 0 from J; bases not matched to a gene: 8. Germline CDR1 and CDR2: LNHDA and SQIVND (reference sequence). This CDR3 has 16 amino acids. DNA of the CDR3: TGTGCCAGTAGTCACCGACAGGGATCTAGCACAGATACGCAGTATTTT. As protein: CASSHRQGSSTDTQYF.

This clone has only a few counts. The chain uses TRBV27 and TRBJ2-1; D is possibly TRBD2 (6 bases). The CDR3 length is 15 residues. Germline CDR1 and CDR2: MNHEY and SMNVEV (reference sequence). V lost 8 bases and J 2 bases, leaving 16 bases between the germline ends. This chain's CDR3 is CASRIYGGPYNEQFF. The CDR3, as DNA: TGTGCCAGCCGTATCTACGGAGGGCCCTACAATGAGCAGTTCTTC.

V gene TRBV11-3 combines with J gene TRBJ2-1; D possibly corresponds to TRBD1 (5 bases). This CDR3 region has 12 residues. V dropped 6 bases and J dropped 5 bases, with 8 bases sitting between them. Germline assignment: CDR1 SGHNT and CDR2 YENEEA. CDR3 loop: CASRKGNNEQFF. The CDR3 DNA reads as TGTGCCAGCAGGAAGGGGAACAATGAGCAGTTCTTC.

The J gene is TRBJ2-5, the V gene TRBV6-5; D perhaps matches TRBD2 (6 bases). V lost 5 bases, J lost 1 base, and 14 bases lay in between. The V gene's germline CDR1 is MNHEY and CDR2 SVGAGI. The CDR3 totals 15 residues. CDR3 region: CASSKIGTSQETQYF. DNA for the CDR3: TGTGCCAGCAGTAAAATCGGGACTTCCCAAGAGACCCAGTACTTC.

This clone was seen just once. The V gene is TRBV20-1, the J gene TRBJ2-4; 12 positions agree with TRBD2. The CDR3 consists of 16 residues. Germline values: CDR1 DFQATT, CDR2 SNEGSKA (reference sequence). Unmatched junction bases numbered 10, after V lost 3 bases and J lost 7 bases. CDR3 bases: TGCAGTGCTAGTGTACTTCCGGGACTAGCGGGTAACATTCAGTACTTC. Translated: CSASVLPGLAGNIQYF.

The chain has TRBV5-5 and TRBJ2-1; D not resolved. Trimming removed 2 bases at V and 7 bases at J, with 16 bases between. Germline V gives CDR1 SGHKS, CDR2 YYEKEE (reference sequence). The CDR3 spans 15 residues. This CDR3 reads CASSFWLVESNEQFF. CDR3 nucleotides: TGTGCCAGCAGCTTCTGGCTAGTTGAATCAAATGAGCAGTTCTTC. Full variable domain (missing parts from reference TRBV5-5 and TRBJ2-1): DAGVTQSPTHLIKTRGQQVTLRCSPISGHKSVSWYQQVLGQGPQFIFQYYEKEERGRGNFPDRFSARQFPNYSSELNVNALLLGDSALYLCASSFWLVESNEQFFGPGTRLTVL.

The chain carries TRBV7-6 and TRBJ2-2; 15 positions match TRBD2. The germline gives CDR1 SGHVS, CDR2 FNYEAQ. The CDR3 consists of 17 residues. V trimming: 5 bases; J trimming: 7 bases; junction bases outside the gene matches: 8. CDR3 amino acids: CASSPGLAGGKIGELFF. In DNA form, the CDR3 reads TGTGCCAGCAGCCCCGGACTAGCGGGAGGGAAAATCGGGGAGCTGTTTTTT.

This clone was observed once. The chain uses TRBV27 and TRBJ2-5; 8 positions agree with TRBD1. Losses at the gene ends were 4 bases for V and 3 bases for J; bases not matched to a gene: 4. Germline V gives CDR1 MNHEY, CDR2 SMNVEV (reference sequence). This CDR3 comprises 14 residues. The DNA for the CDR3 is TGTGCCAGCAGTTCCTCGGACAGGGAAGAGACCCAGTACTTC. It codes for CASSSSDREETQYF.

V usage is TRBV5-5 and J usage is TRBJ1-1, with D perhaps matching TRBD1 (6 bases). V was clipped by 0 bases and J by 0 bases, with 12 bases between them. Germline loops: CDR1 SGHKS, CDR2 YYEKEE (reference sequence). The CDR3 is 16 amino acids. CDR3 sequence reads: CASSLGQVRMNTEAFF. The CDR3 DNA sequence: TGTGCCAGCAGCTTGGGACAGGTGAGGATGAACACTGAAGCTTTCTTT. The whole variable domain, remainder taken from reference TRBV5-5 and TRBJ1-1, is DAGVTQSPTHLIKTRGQQVTLRCSPISGHKSVSWYQQVLGQGPQFIFQYYEKEERGRGNFPDRFSARQFPNYSSELNVNALLLGDSALYLCASSLGQVRMNTEAFFGQGTRLTVV.

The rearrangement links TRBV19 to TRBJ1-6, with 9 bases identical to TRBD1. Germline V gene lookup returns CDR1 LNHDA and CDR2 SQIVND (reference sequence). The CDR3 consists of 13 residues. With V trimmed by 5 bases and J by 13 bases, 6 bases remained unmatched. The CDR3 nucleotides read TGTGCCAGTAGTGACAGGGGGATTAACCCCCTCCACTTT. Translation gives CASSDRGINPLHF.

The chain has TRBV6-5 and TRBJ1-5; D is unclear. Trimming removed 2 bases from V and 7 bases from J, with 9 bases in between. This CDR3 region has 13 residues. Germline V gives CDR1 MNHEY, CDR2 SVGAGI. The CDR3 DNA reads TGTGCCAGCAGTTACCGGGTGGAGCAGCCCCAGCATTTT. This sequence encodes CASSYRVEQPQHF.

The CDR3 protein is CASSPNKPDRNYGYTF. The CDR3, as DNA: TGTGCCAGCTCGCCAAATAAACCGGACAGGAACTATGGCTACACCTTC. The chain couples TRBV18 to TRBJ1-2, with TRBD1 matching 7 bases. The CDR3 sequence is 16 residues long. The V gene's germline CDR1 is KGHSH and CDR2 LQKENI. Trimming at V came to 6 bases and at J to 2 bases, leaving 12 bases not matched to a gene. Supplemented by reference TRBV18 and TRBJ1-2, the full variable domain reads NAGVMQNPRHLVRRRGQEARLRCSPMKGHSHVYWYRQLPEEGLKFMVYLQKENIIDESGMPKERFSAEFPKEGPSILRIQQVVRGDSAAYFCASSPNKPDRNYGYTFGSGTRLTVV.

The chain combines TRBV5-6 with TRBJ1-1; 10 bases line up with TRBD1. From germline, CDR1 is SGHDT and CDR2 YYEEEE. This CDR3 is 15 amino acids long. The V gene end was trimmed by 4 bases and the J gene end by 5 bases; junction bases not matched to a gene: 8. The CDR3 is CASSGGTGARTEAFF. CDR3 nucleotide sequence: TGTGCCAGCAGCGGGGGGACAGGGGCGAGGACTGAAGCTTTCTTT.

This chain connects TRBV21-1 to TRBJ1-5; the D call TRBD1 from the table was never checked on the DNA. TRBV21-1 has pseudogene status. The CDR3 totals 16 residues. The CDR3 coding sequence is TGTGCCAGCAGCGAAGACAGGGGATCGGGCAATCAGCCCCAGCATTTT. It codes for CASSEDRGSGNQPQHF.

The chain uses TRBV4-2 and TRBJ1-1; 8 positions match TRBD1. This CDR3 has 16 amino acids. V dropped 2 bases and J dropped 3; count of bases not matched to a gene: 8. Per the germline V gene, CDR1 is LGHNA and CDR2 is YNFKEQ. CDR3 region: CASSQSQGGGYTEAFF. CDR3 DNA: TGTGCCAGCAGCCAATCACAGGGGGGCGGATACACTGAAGCTTTCTTT.

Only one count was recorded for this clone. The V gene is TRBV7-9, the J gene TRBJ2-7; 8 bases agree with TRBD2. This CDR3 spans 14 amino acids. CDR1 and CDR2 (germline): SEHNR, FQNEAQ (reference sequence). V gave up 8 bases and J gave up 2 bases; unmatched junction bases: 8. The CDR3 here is CASAAGGGPYEQYF. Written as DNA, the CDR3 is TGTGCCAGCGCAGCCGGGGGGGGACCCTACGAGCAGTACTTC.

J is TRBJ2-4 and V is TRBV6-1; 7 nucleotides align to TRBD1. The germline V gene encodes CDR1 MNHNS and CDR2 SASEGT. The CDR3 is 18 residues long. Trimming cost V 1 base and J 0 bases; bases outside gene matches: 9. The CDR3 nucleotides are TGTGCCAGCAGTGAAGACAGGGGCGGAGACCCAGCCAAAAACATTCAGTACTTC. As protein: CASSEDRGGDPAKNIQYF.

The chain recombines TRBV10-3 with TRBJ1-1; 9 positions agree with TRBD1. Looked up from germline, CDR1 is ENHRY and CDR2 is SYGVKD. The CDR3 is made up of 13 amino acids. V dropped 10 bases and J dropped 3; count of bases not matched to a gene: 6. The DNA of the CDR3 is TGTGCCACCGAACAGGGGGCGGACACTGAAGCTTTCTTT. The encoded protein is CATEQGADTEAFF.

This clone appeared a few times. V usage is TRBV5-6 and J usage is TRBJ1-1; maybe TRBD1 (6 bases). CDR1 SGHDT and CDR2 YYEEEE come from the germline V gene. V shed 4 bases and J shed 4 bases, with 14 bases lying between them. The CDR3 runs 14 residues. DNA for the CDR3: TGTGCCAGCAGCCTGACAGGATATGGCACTGAAGCTTTCTTT. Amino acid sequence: CASSLTGYGTEAFF.